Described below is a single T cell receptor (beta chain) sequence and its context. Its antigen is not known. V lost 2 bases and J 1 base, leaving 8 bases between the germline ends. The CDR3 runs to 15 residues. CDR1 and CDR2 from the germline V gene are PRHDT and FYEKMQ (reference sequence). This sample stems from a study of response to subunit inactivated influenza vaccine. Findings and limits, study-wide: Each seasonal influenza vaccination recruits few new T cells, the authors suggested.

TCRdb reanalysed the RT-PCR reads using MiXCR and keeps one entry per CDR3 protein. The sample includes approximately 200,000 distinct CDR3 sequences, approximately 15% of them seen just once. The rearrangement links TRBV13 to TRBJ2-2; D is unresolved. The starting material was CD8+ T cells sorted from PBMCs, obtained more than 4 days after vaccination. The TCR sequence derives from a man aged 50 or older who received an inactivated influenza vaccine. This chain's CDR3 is CASSLTSRNTGELFF. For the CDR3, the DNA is TGTGCCAGCAGCTTAACGTCACGGAACACCGGGGAGCTGTTTTTT.